This TCR beta chain was obtained from a study of cytomegalovirus exposure and HLA in healthy donors. Study information: It was reported in a later analysis that the same platform had been used for the 120 validation repertoires as for the roughly 670 first-cohort repertoires.

As concerns this clone: Its antigen remains unknown.

Generated by immunoSEQ multiplex PCR, the TCRdb table keeps only in-frame clones and is missing some. The sample consists of 150,000 to 200,000 clones, about 81% of them appearing once. An approximately 130-subject validation cohort, separate from the 666-subject first cohort, supplied the donors. The germline CDR1 and CDR2 sequences are MNHEY and SMNVEV (reference sequence). CDR3 length equals 18 residues. The V and J ends lost 3 bases and 4 bases, in that order; junction bases with no gene match: 8. Findings and caveats of the study: Some TCR beta chains (more than 150 of them) were listed as cytomegalovirus-associated. Across donors, most TCRs were seen rarely, yet some public ones were widespread.

This sequence was found in a woman aged 30 to 39 in good health and CMV-seronegative. This rearrangement joins TRBV27 to TRBJ2-3; 15 nucleotides match TRBD2. Sequenced input: PBMCs. The CDR3 spells CASSFPRTSGGAPDTQYF. Here the CDR3 DNA reads TGTGCCAGCAGTTTCCCCCGGACTAGCGGGGGGGCCCCAGATACGCAGTATTTT.